Sequencing of this TCR beta chain was carried out in a study of cytomegalovirus exposure and HLA in healthy donors. V dropped 3 bases and J dropped 2 bases, with 14 bases sitting between them. CDR3 length: 15 amino acids. The study, taken as a whole, reports: Researchers reportedly found TCR beta sequences accurately predicted most subjects' HLA-A and HLA-B alleles. Certain indistinguishable V segments, among them TRBV6-2 and TRBV6-3, were excluded.

As for this clone: Its target is unknown.

PCR was performed using 60 Vbeta and 13 Jbeta primers. TCRdb keeps only in-frame clones here, not all; method: immunoSEQ multiplex PCR. This table holds more than 150,000 clones, roughly 87% found once. The J gene is TRBJ1-2, the V gene TRBV5-3; the D gene is possibly TRBD1 (5 bases). TRBV5-3 is an ORF for which the function is uncertain. This receptor was taken from a girl under three years old in good health and CMV-seronegative. The specimen was PBMCs. The CDR3 DNA reads as TGTGCCAGAAGCTGGGCGGGGGAGGCAAACTATGGCTACACCTTC. Translation gives CARSWAGEANYGYTF.